This entry lists 30 T cell receptor beta chains sequenced from one sample in a study of cytomegalovirus exposure and HLA in healthy donors. PCR used 60 Vbeta primers and 13 Jbeta primers. Assay used: immunoSEQ multiplex PCR; TCRdb lists only in-frame clones, some missing. The data contain about 51,000 clones, about 81% of them seen just once; the ten biggest clones take up roughly 2.5%. The sequenced material came from PBMCs. The receptors come from a boy younger than 18 in good health and CMV-seropositive.

The chain joins TRBV7-2 to TRBJ1-1; TRBD1 matches at 7 bases. From germline, CDR1 is SGHTA and CDR2 FQGNSA. The CDR3 consists of 15 residues. With V trimmed by 3 bases and J by 1 base, 5 bases remained unmatched. The CDR3 nucleotides are TGTGCCAGCAGCTTCCCGGGACAGAAGAACACTGAAGCTTTCTTT. Its translation: CASSFPGQKNTEAFF. Based on the CDR3 plus reference TRBV7-2 and TRBJ1-1, the full variable domain is GAGVSQSPSNKVTEKGKDVELRCDPISGHTALYWYRQSLGQGLEFLIYFQGNSAPDKSGLPSDRFSAERTGGSVSTLTIQRTQQEDSAVYLCASSFPGQKNTEAFFGQGTRLTVV.

This sequence joins TRBV19 and TRBJ1-2; D call uncertain. V lost 4 bases to trimming and J lost 4 bases, with 10 bases between them. This CDR3 contains 13 residues. From germline, CDR1 is LNHDA and CDR2 SQIVND (reference sequence). CDR3 residues: CASSTPPLYGYTF. DNA for the CDR3: TGTGCCAGTAGTACCCCCCCTCTCTATGGCTACACCTTC.

The sample holds one count of this clone. This chain uses TRBV6-4 with TRBJ2-3, with a weak D call TRBD1 (7 bases). This CDR3 contains 13 residues. CDR1 and CDR2 from the germline V gene are MRHNA and SNTAGT. V lost 6 bases and J lost 8, with 15 bases in between. The CDR3 DNA reads TGTGCCAGCAGCATCACAGGGGAGGCTACGCAGTATTTT. Translated, it gives CASSITGEATQYF.

This clone was seen just once. The chain couples TRBV7-3 to TRBJ1-6; D uncertain. The CDR3 runs to 12 residues. Germline CDR1 is SGHTA and CDR2 is FQGTGA. V lost 2 bases to trimming and J lost 10 bases, with 6 bases between them. The CDR3 nucleotides read TGTGCCAGCAGCTTAGGTAGATCACCCCTCCACTTT. The encoded protein is CASSLGRSPLHF.

This clone has just a few counts. The chain couples TRBV6-1 to TRBJ1-5; unclear D gene. This CDR3 region has 12 residues. The germline gives CDR1 MNHNS, CDR2 SASEGT. V lost 7 bases, J lost 11 bases, and 15 bases lay in between. The CDR3 DNA sequence: TGTGCCAGCACCGAAGGAGGTCTAACCCAGCATTTT. This codes for CASTEGGLTQHF.

This sequence joins TRBV13 and TRBJ1-1; the match to TRBD1 covers 7 bases. J lost 4 bases, V lost 8 bases, and 1 base had no gene match. CDR3 length equals 11 residues. Germline-derived CDR1 and CDR2 are PRHDT and FYEKMQ (reference sequence). The CDR3 DNA reads TGTGCCAGCGGACAGGTCACTGAAGCTTTCTTT. This codes for CASGQVTEAFF.

The chain uses TRBV9 and TRBJ1-5; D unclear. The CDR3 consists of 14 residues. Between the trimmed V and J ends, which lost 1 base and 8 bases, there was a span of 13 bases. The germline V gene has CDR1 SGDLS and CDR2 YYNGEE. Written as DNA, the CDR3 is TGTGCCAGCAGCGTATTCGGAAGCGGGGAGCCCCAGCATTTT. It codes for CASSVFGSGEPQHF.

In regard to this clone: At one end, the junction sequence differs from germline, possibly due to a read error. This sequence joins TRBV9 and TRBJ1-2; 7 positions agree with TRBD1. Germline CDR1 and CDR2: SGDLS and YYNGEE. This CDR3 contains 14 residues. CDR3 sequence reads: CASSESQQGRGYTF. The CDR3 DNA reads TGTGCCAGCAGCGAGTCCCAACAGGGGCGCGGCTACACTTTC.

The V call is TRBV7-9, the J call TRBJ2-1, with D perhaps TRBD1 (5 bases). The CDR3 has 15 residues. With 3 bases removed from V and 7 bases from J, the gap between germline ends came to 16 bases. Germline-derived CDR1 and CDR2 are SEHNR and FQNEAQ (reference sequence). The CDR3 is CASSFGRAGPNEQFF. The CDR3 nucleotides are TGTGCCAGCAGCTTCGGAAGGGCAGGGCCAAATGAGCAGTTCTTC.

V is TRBV5-5 and J is TRBJ1-5; 7 bases are shared with TRBD1. CDR3 length equals 16 residues. Looked up from germline, CDR1 is SGHKS and CDR2 is YYEKEE (reference sequence). The ends lost 4 bases at V and 4 bases at J; junction bases unmatched: 11. As DNA, the CDR3 is TGTGCCAGCAGCCTAATTGGGACAGATTATAATCAGCCCCAGCATTTT. Amino acid sequence: CASSLIGTDYNQPQHF.

V and J are TRBV6-1 and TRBJ2-3; the match to TRBD1 covers 7 bases. The V segment lost 7 bases and the J segment 3 bases; nucleotides outside the gene matches: 4. CDR1 and CDR2 from the germline V gene are MNHNS and SASEGT. The CDR3 spans 13 residues. The CDR3 DNA follows: TGTGCCAGCACCCAACAGGGGACAGATACGCAGTATTTT. Translation gives CASTQQGTDTQYF.

The rearrangement joins TRBV7-9 to TRBJ2-1; D remains ambiguous. The germline V and J ends were trimmed by 3 bases and 7 bases, with 10 bases remaining between them. Looked up from germline, CDR1 is SEHNR and CDR2 is FQNEAQ (reference sequence). This CDR3 has 13 residues. CDR3 loop: CASSFELPNEQFF. The CDR3 coding sequence is TGTGCCAGCAGCTTTGAGCTACCTAATGAGCAGTTCTTC.

This clone was seen a few times. This chain joins TRBV5-5 and TRBJ1-2; D not resolved. Germline-derived CDR1 and CDR2 are SGHKS and YYEKEE (reference sequence). The CDR3 is 17 amino acids. The ends were cut back, 0 bases at V and 0 bases at J, with 15 bases in the middle. CDR3 in DNA: TGTGCCAGCAGCTTGGGGTATAGTCTATTTTCTAACTATGGCTACACCTTC. Translating it yields CASSLGYSLFSNYGYTF.

The rearrangement links TRBV7-6 to TRBJ1-3, with no clear D. Germline CDR1 is SGHVS and CDR2 is FNYEAQ. This CDR3 is 13 amino acids long. The V and J ends lost 5 bases and 0 bases respectively, with 5 bases between them. The CDR3 reads CASSPDSGNTIYF. CDR3 nucleotide sequence: TGTGCCAGCAGCCCAGACTCTGGAAACACCATATATTTT. Based on the CDR3 plus reference TRBV7-6 and TRBJ1-3, the full variable domain is GAGVSQSPRYKVTKRGQDVALRCDPISGHVSLYWYRQALGQGPEFLTYFNYEAQQDKSGLPNDRFSAERPEGSISTLTIQRTEQRDSAMYRCASSPDSGNTIYFGEGSWLTVV.

This clone was observed a single time. The rearrangement joins TRBV9 to TRBJ2-3, with D uncertain. Germline V gene lookup returns CDR1 SGDLS and CDR2 YYNGEE. The V end was cut by 1 base, the J end by 1 base, with 4 bases between. CDR3 length: 13 amino acids. The CDR3 nucleotides read TGTGCCAGCAGCGTAATCGGCACAGATACGCAGTATTTT. As protein: CASSVIGTDTQYF. Drawing the rest from reference TRBV9 and TRBJ2-3, the complete variable domain is DSGVTQTPKHLITATGQRVTLRCSPRSGDLSVYWYQQSLDQGLQFLIQYYNGEERAKGNILERFSAQQFPDLHSELNLSSLELGDSALYFCASSVIGTDTQYFGPGTRLTVL.

As DNA, the CDR3 is TGCAGTGCTAGTAACCGGGTTGGGCAGTTCTTC. As protein: CSASNRVGQFF. This chain joins TRBV20-1 and TRBJ2-1, with no clear D. Trimming cost V 3 bases and J 12 bases, with 12 bases left between them. Germline assignment: CDR1 DFQATT and CDR2 SNEGSKA (reference sequence). The CDR3 totals 11 residues.

The CDR3 nucleotides read TGTGCCAGCAGCTTGAATGGTGGGGCAGAGACCCAGTACTTC. As protein: CASSLNGGAETQYF. The V and J genes are TRBV2 and TRBJ2-5; tentative D call: TRBD1 (5 bases). V lost 6 bases and J lost 4, with 15 bases in between. CDR3 length: 14 amino acids. Per the germline V gene, CDR1 is SNHLY and CDR2 is FYNNEI.

This chain connects TRBV27 to TRBJ1-1; D gene unclear. CDR3 length: 15 residues. Trimming removed 1 base at V and 0 bases at J, with 9 bases between. The V gene's germline CDR1 is MNHEY and CDR2 SMNVEV (reference sequence). The DNA for the CDR3 is TGTGCCAGCAGTTTATACTTCCCCATGAACACTGAAGCTTTCTTT. Translating it yields CASSLYFPMNTEAFF.

The chain is built from TRBV7-9 and TRBJ2-5; D ambiguous. Germline assignment: CDR1 SEHNR and CDR2 FQNEAQ (reference sequence). V lost 4 bases and J lost 4, with 7 bases in between. The length of the CDR3 is 12 residues. The DNA for the CDR3 is TGTGCCAGCAGCTCCCACGGAGAGACCCAGTACTTC. Its protein is CASSSHGETQYF.

In regard to this clone: A junction boundary mismatches the germline segment, possibly from a read error. The gene calls are TRBV5-6 and TRBJ1-6; D possibly corresponds to TRBD1 (5 bases). In germline, CDR1 is SGHDT, CDR2 YYEEEE. This CDR3 contains 13 residues. The CDR3 DNA is TGTGCCAGCAGCTCTGGGCGAAGGGGCCCCACGAACTTT. Amino acids: CASSSGRRGPTNF.

This clone was seen a single time. V is TRBV15 and J is TRBJ2-7; the match to TRBD1 covers 7 bases. With V trimmed by 1 base and J by 3 bases, 9 bases remained unmatched. Germline V gives CDR1 LNHNV, CDR2 YYDKDF (reference sequence). The CDR3 covers 16 residues. The CDR3 sequence: CATSRGKTGIFYEQYF. CDR3 coding DNA: TGTGCCACCAGCAGAGGGAAGACAGGGATTTTCTACGAGCAGTACTTC.

This clone was counted a single time. The V call is TRBV13, the J call TRBJ2-1, with D maybe TRBD2 (5 bases). The CDR3 has 14 residues. Germline V CDR1 and CDR2: PRHDT, FYEKMQ (reference sequence). The V end was cut by 3 bases, the J end by 5 bases, with 11 bases between. As DNA, the CDR3 is TGTGCCAGCAGCTTCACTAGATCCCACAATGAGCAGTTCTTC. Encoded protein: CASSFTRSHNEQFF. The full variable domain, rest sourced from reference TRBV13 and TRBJ2-1, is AAGVIQSPRHLIKEKRETATLKCYPIPRHDTVYWYQQGPGQDPQFLISFYEKMQSDKGSIPDRFSAQQFSDYHSELNMSSLELGDSALYFCASSFTRSHNEQFFGPGTRLTVL.

This clone has more than one count but fewer than ten. The rearrangement joins TRBV19 to TRBJ1-1; 7 positions agree with TRBD1. Germline assignment: CDR1 LNHDA and CDR2 SQIVND (reference sequence). The CDR3 extends over 15 amino acids. V shed 7 bases and J 0 bases; nucleotides not matched to a gene: 8. CDR3 loop: CASTHPQGMNTEAFF. The CDR3 DNA is TGTGCCAGTACCCACCCACAGGGGATGAACACTGAAGCTTTCTTT. The full variable domain, rest sourced from reference TRBV19 and TRBJ1-1, is DGGITQSPKYLFRKEGQNVTLSCEQNLNHDAMYWYRQDPGQGLRLIYYSQIVNDFQKGDIAEGYSVSREKKESFPLTVTSAQKNPTAFYLCASTHPQGMNTEAFFGQGTRLTVV.

The V and J genes are TRBV12-5 and TRBJ1-5; no clear D gene. The CDR3 runs 13 residues. Germline values: CDR1 LGHNT, CDR2 FRNRAP. Trimming removed 6 bases at V and 0 bases at J, with 6 bases between. This chain's CDR3 is CASGLYSNQPQHF. In nucleotides, the CDR3 is TGTGCTAGTGGATTATATAGCAATCAGCCCCAGCATTTT.

The J gene is TRBJ2-3, the V gene TRBV7-2; no definite D call. This CDR3 comprises 16 residues. Germline V gene sequence: CDR1 SGHTA, CDR2 FQGNSA. Trimming pared 3 bases from V and 1 base from J, leaving 14 bases between. The CDR3 loop reads CASSFFRPLRTDTQYF. In nucleotides, the CDR3 is TGTGCCAGCAGCTTCTTCAGGCCGCTCCGCACAGATACGCAGTATTTT. The full variable domain, with the rest looked up from reference TRBV7-2 and TRBJ2-3, is GAGVSQSPSNKVTEKGKDVELRCDPISGHTALYWYRQSLGQGLEFLIYFQGNSAPDKSGLPSDRFSAERTGGSVSTLTIQRTQQEDSAVYLCASSFFRPLRTDTQYFGPGTRLTVL.

The gene calls are TRBV7-8 and TRBJ2-7, with 9 bases matching TRBD1. The V gene end was trimmed by 4 bases and the J gene end by 3 bases; junction bases not matched to a gene: 10. The CDR3 sequence is 16 residues long. Germline loops: CDR1 SGHVS, CDR2 FQNEAQ. The CDR3 loop is CASSSHRDRANYEQYF. The CDR3 nucleotides are TGTGCCAGCAGCTCGCACCGGGACAGGGCTAACTACGAGCAGTACTTC.

V usage is TRBV5-1 and J usage is TRBJ2-3, with 7 bases lining up with TRBD2. The J segment lost 6 bases and the V segment lost 0 bases, leaving 1 base of the junction unmatched. The CDR3 has 13 residues. CDR1 is SGHRS, CDR2 YFSETQ, per germline. The CDR3 region is CASSLARGDTQYF. CDR3 DNA sequence: TGCGCCAGCAGCTTGGCGCGGGGGGATACGCAGTATTTT. Based on the CDR3 plus reference TRBV5-1 and TRBJ2-3, the full variable domain is KAGVTQTPRYLIKTRGQQVTLSCSPISGHRSVSWYQQTPGQGLQFLFEYFSETQRNKGNFPGRFSGRQFSNSRSEMNVSTLELGDSALYLCASSLARGDTQYFGPGTRLTVL.

The chain couples TRBV11-2 to TRBJ2-6, with D possibly TRBD1 on 5 matching bases. The CDR3 is 17 residues long. From germline, CDR1 is SGHAT and CDR2 FQNNGV. V was cut by 4 bases and J by 1 base, with 14 bases left in between. The CDR3 loop is CASSSPRRQSGANVLTF. The CDR3 coding sequence is TGTGCCAGCAGCTCCCCAAGGAGACAGTCTGGGGCCAACGTCCTGACTTTC.

The CDR3 spells CASSQEPTLRVYSEQFF. CDR3 nucleotides: TGCGCCAGCAGCCAAGAGCCGACCCTCAGGGTTTATAGTGAGCAGTTCTTC. The V gene is TRBV4-1, the J gene TRBJ2-1, with TRBD1 as a possible D gene (5 bases). V shed 0 bases and J shed 9 bases, with 21 bases lying between them. This CDR3 is built from 17 residues. Germline V gene lookup returns CDR1 MGHRA and CDR2 YSYEKL.

The chain links TRBV27 to TRBJ2-6; 9 bases line up with TRBD1. From germline, CDR1 is MNHEY and CDR2 SMNVEV (reference sequence). The CDR3 consists of 17 residues. Trimming cost V 6 bases and J 0 bases; bases outside gene matches: 6. DNA for the CDR3: TGTGCCAGCAGCCCCGGGACAGGGCGCTCTGGGGCCAACGTCCTGACTTTC. Its protein product is CASSPGTGRSGANVLTF.